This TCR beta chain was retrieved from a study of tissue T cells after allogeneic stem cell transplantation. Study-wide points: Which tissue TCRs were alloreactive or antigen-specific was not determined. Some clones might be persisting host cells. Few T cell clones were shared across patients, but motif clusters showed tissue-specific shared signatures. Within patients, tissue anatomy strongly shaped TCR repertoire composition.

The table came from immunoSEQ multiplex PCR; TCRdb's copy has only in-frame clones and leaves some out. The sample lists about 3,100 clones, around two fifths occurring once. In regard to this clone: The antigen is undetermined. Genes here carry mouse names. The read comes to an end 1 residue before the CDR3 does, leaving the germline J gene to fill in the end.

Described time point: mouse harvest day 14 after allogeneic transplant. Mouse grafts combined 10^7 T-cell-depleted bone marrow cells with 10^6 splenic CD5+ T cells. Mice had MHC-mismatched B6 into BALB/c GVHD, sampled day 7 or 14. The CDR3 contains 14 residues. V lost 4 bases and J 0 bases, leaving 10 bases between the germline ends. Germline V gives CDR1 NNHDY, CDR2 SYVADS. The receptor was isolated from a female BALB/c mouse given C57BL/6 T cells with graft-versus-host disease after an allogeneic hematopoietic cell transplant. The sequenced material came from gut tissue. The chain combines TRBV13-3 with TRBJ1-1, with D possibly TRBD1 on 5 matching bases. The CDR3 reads CASSPQGANTEVFF. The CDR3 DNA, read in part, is TGTGCCAGCAGTCCCCAGGGTGCAAACACAGAAGTCTTC.